What follows is one T cell receptor beta chain and its context. The data derive from a study of blood T cell repertoires in COVID-19. Study-level background: The United States, Italy and Spain supplied acute and convalescent COVID-19 samples.

V was pared by 5 bases and J by 8 bases, with 12 bases between. The V gene's germline CDR1 is SGHTA and CDR2 FQGNSA. This CDR3 contains 12 residues. Per the authors' pipeline: Cell counts per sample came from amplifying reference gene primers. Using immunoSEQ multiplex PCR, the repertoire was profiled, and TCRdb retains in-frame clones only, with some absent. V and J calls and clone size come straight from that table; D and trimming were deduced from the DNA. The sample lists some 41,000 clones; around four fifths were seen once. The rearrangement joins TRBV7-2 to TRBJ1-2, with D uncertain. Specimen: peripheral blood. The receptor comes from a woman aged 80 or over with active or convalescent COVID-19. The CDR3: CASSTPPRGYTF. DNA for the CDR3: TGTGCCAGCAGCACCCCACCGCGAGGCTACACCTTC.